This record looks at one TCR beta chain sequence and its context. This record belongs to a study of technical replicates of blood from a handful of donors. Sequencing was performed with immunoSEQ multiplex PCR; in TCRdb, only in-frame clones are kept and a portion is missing. Of about 87,000 clones detected, 85% to 95% appear once; the ten largest clones hold approximately 0.35%. The sample was T cells isolated from PBMCs. This TCR was sampled from a human donor in good health.

CDR3 protein: CASSLREASEAFF. CDR3 nucleotides: TGTGCCAGCAGCTTAAGGGAGGCCTCTGAAGCTTTCTTT. The chain couples TRBV7-3 to TRBJ1-1; D unclear. The CDR3 is 13 residues long. CDR1 and CDR2 (germline): SGHTA, FQGTGA. The V end was cut by 1 base, the J end by 6 bases, with 9 bases between.